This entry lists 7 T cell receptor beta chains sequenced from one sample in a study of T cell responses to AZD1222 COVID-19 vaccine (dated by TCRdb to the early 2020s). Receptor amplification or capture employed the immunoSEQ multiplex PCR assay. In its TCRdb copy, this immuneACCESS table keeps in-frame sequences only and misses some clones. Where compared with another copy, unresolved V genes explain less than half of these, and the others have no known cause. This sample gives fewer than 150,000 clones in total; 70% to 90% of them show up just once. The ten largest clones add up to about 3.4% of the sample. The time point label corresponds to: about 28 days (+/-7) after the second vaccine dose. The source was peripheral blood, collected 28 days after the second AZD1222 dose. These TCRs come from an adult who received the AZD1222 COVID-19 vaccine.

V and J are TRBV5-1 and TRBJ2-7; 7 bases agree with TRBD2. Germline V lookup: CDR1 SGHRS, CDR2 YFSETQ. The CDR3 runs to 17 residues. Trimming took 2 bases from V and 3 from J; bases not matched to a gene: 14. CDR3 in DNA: TGCGCCAGCAGCTTTTTTGGGGGAGCTAGCGGAAACTACGAGCAGTACTTC. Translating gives CASSFFGGASGNYEQYF.

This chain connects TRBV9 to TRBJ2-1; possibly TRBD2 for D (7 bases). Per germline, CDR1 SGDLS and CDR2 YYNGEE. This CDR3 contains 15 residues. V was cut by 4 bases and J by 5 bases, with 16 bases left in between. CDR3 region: CASSKRGEGDNEQFF. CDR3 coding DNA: TGTGCCAGCAGCAAAAGGGGGGAGGGAGACAATGAGCAGTTCTTC. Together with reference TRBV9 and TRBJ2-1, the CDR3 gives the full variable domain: DSGVTQTPKHLITATGQRVTLRCSPRSGDLSVYWYQQSLDQGLQFLIQYYNGEERAKGNILERFSAQQFPDLHSELNLSSLELGDSALYFCASSKRGEGDNEQFFGPGTRLTVL.

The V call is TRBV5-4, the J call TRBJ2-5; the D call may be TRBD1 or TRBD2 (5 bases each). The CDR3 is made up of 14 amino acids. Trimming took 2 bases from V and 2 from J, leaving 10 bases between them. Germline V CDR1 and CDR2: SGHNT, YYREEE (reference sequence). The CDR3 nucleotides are TGTGCCAGCAGCTTTGGGGGTAGTCAAGAGACCCAGTACTTC. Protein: CASSFGGSQETQYF.

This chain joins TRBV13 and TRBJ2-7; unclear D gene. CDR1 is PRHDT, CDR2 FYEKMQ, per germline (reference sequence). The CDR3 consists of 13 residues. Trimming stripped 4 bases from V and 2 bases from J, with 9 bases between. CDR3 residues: CASSSRVTYEQYF. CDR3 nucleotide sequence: TGTGCCAGCAGCTCCCGGGTCACCTACGAGCAGTACTTC.

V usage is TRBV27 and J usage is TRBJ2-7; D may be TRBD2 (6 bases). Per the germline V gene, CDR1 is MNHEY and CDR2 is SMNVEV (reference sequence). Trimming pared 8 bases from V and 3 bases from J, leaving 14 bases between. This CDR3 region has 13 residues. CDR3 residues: CASFGTPGYEQYF. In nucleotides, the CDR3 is TGTGCCAGCTTCGGGACTCCTGGCTACGAGCAGTACTTC.

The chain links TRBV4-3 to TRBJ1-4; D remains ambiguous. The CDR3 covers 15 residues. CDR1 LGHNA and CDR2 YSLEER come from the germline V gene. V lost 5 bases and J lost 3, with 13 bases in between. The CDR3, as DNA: TGCGCCAGCAGCGGTGCTTCCATAGCTAATGAAAAACTGTTTTTT. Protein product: CASSGASIANEKLFF.

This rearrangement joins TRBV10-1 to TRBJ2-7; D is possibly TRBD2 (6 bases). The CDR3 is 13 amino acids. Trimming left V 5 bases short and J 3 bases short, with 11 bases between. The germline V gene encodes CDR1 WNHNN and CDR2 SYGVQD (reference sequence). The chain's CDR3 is CASSTGSNYEQYF. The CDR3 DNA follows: TGCGCCAGCAGTACCGGGAGTAACTACGAGCAGTACTTC.